Listed below are T cell receptor beta chains from one sample, sequenced in a study of blood T cell repertoires in COVID-19. Assay: immunoSEQ multiplex PCR; the TCRdb copy retains only in-frame clones and omits some. Seen here are hundreds of thousands of clones, 75% to 90% observed once, and the top ten hold about 17%. Sequencing was carried out using PBMCs or T cells enriched from blood (not recorded which). These receptor sequences come from a man aged 35 to 55 who had recovered from COVID-19. The CDR3 runs from the conserved cysteine through the conserved F or W. Fields, in order: D gene, J gene, V gene, clone size, CDR3 DNA, CDR3 protein. D genes are given only for firm matches. A clone size is listed for some rows: how often the clone was seen (once, few, many), or a class if it is expanded.

D: NA; J: TRBJ1-1; V: TRBV6-5; size: NA; DNA: TGTGCCACCAATCAGGGGTTTGAGATCGCTGAAGCTTTCTTT; CDR3: CATNQGFEIAEAFF
D: NA; J: TRBJ1-4; V: TRBV4-1; size: NA; DNA: TGCGCCAGCAGCCAAGACGGGTCCCCGTCGGATGAAAAACTGTTTTTT; CDR3: CASSQDGSPSDEKLFF
D: TRBD2; J: TRBJ2-3; V: TRBV7-2; size: NA; DNA: TGTGCCAGCAGCTTAGGACTAGCGGGAGGGGCAGATACGCAGTATTTT; CDR3: CASSLGLAGGADTQYF
D: NA; J: TRBJ2-1; V: TRBV19; size: NA; DNA: TGTGCCAGTAGTATAAGGGGCAGTAACAATGAGCAGTTCTTC; CDR3: CASSIRGSNNEQFF
D: TRBD1; J: TRBJ1-1; V: TRBV5-1; size: once; DNA: TGCGCCAGCAGCTTTCGGGACAGTTCGAACACTGAAGCTTTCTTT; CDR3: CASSFRDSSNTEAFF
D: TRBD1; J: TRBJ1-1; V: TRBV3-1/TRBV3-2; size: NA; DNA: TGTGCCAGCAGCCAAGGAGGGACAGGGGCTGAAGCTTTCTTT; CDR3: CASSQGGTGAEAFF
D: NA; J: TRBJ2-7; V: TRBV9; size: NA; DNA: TGTGCCAGCAGCGTAGAAGGACAGAACTACGAGCAGTACTTC; CDR3: CASSVEGQNYEQYF
D: NA; J: TRBJ2-3; V: TRBV2; size: NA; DNA: TGTGCCAGCCGTGGCGGCCTTAGCACAGATACGCAGTATTTT; CDR3: CASRGGLSTDTQYF
D: NA; J: TRBJ1-4; V: TRBV21-1; size: NA; DNA: TGTGCCAGCAGCAAAAGGACAGGGGAGAATGAAAAACTGTTTTTT; CDR3: CASSKRTGENEKLFF
D: NA; J: TRBJ2-1; V: TRBV6-5; size: NA; DNA: TGTGCCAGCAGGGTGTTAGGGGTCAATGAGCAGTTCTTC; CDR3: CASRVLGVNEQFF
D: TRBD1; J: TRBJ2-5; V: TRBV29-1; size: few; DNA: TGCAGCGTTGGATTCGGGACAGTCAGACAAGAGACCCAGTACTTC; CDR3: CSVGFGTVRQETQYF
D: NA; J: TRBJ1-1; V: TRBV30; size: NA; DNA: TGTGCCTGGGCTGGACAGAGGAACACTGAAGCTTTCTTT; CDR3: CAWAGQRNTEAFF
D: TRBD1; J: TRBJ2-7; V: TRBV5-1; size: few; DNA: TGCGCCAGCAGCTCTTCGACAGGGATCTCCTACGAGCAGTACTTC; CDR3: CASSSSTGISYEQYF
D: NA; J: TRBJ1-4; V: TRBV4-2; size: many; DNA: TGTGCCAGCAGCCAAGTTACAGATGAAAAACTGTTTTTT; CDR3: CASSQVTDEKLFF
D: NA; J: TRBJ1-4; V: TRBV9; size: NA; DNA: TGTGCCAGCAGCGTAGGGCAGGAAAATGAAAAACTGTTTTTT; CDR3: CASSVGQENEKLFF
D: TRBD2; J: TRBJ2-1; V: TRBV7-3; size: NA; DNA: TGTGCCAGCAGATTAAATCCGGGCGGGAGAAGTGAGCAGTTCTTC; CDR3: CASRLNPGGRSEQFF
D: NA; J: TRBJ1-6; V: TRBV12-5; size: NA; DNA: TGTGCTAGTGGTTTGGTACTCGACAGGTTAAAGGATAATTCACCCCTCCACTTT; CDR3: CASGLVLDRLKDNSPLHF
D: NA; J: TRBJ1-1; V: TRBV30; size: NA; DNA: TGTGCCTGGAGTGTGGGGGGACGAACTGAAGCTTTCTTT; CDR3: CAWSVGGRTEAFF
D: TRBD1; J: TRBJ2-1; V: TRBV7-9; size: NA; DNA: TGTGCCAGCAGCGTGACAGGGGTTAATGAGCAGTTCTTC; CDR3: CASSVTGVNEQFF
D: NA; J: TRBJ2-1; V: TRBV4-2; size: NA; DNA: TGTGCCAGCAGCCAAGATTTCCTGCGCGGGAATGACAATGAGCAGTTCTTC; CDR3: CASSQDFLRGNDNEQFF
D: NA; J: TRBJ1-4; V: TRBV30; size: once; DNA: TGTGCCTGGAGTCGGTCAACTAATGAAAAACTGTTTTTT; CDR3: CAWSRSTNEKLFF
D: TRBD2; J: TRBJ2-5; V: TRBV4-1; size: NA; DNA: TGCGCCAGCAGCCAAGAGGGGACTAGTCTACAAGAGACCCAGTACTTC; CDR3: CASSQEGTSLQETQYF
D: TRBD1; J: TRBJ2-7; V: TRBV20-1; size: NA; DNA: TGCAGTGCTAGTAACAGGGGCTCCTACGAGCAGTACTTC; CDR3: CSASNRGSYEQYF
D: TRBD2; J: TRBJ2-3; V: TRBV7-2; size: NA; DNA: TGTGCCAGCAGCTTGAGGTTGGCTAGCGGGAGGGCCAGGGATACGCAGTATTTT; CDR3: CASSLRLASGRARDTQYF
D: NA; J: TRBJ1-4; V: TRBV7-9; size: NA; DNA: TGTGCCAGCAGCTTAGAGATGAACGAGGAAAAACTGTTTTTT; CDR3: CASSLEMNEEKLFF
D: TRBD1; J: TRBJ2-7; V: TRBV5-1; size: NA; DNA: TGCGCCAGCAGCCTGGGACAGGGTTCCTACGAGCAGTACTTC; CDR3: CASSLGQGSYEQYF
D: TRBD2; J: TRBJ2-1; V: TRBV11-2; size: NA; DNA: TGTGCCAGCAGCTCTCTACTAGCGGGAGGAATCAATGAGCAGTTCTTC; CDR3: CASSSLLAGGINEQFF
D: NA; J: TRBJ1-2; V: TRBV5-4; size: NA; DNA: TGTGCCAGCGGCTTGGGGGGGCAGGTCGATGGCTACACCTTC; CDR3: CASGLGGQVDGYTF
D: TRBD1; J: TRBJ1-5; V: TRBV7-2; size: NA; DNA: TGTGCCAGCAGCCCGACCTGGGACAGAAAAGCCAATCAGCCCCAGCATTTT; CDR3: CASSPTWDRKANQPQHF
D: TRBD1; J: TRBJ1-1; V: TRBV5-4; size: NA; DNA: TGTGCCAGCAGCTGGACAGGGAATCCCACTGAAGCTTTCTTT; CDR3: CASSWTGNPTEAFF
D: NA; J: TRBJ1-5; V: TRBV4-1; size: once; DNA: TGCGCCAGCAGCCTGGTACTGATAGATAGCAATCAGCCCCAGCATTTT; CDR3: CASSLVLIDSNQPQHF
D: TRBD2; J: TRBJ2-7; V: TRBV28; size: NA; DNA: TGTGCCAGCAGTTTACTGACTAGCGGGAGTGGTAACGAGCAGTACTTC; CDR3: CASSLLTSGSGNEQYF
D: NA; J: TRBJ2-3; V: TRBV9; size: NA; DNA: TGTGCCAGCAGCGTAGCCTCCTCCCCAGATACGCAGTATTTT; CDR3: CASSVASSPDTQYF
D: NA; J: TRBJ1-3; V: TRBV28; size: NA; DNA: TGTGCCAGCAGTCTAGCCTCAGTCGACACCATATATTTT; CDR3: CASSLASVDTIYF
D: NA; J: TRBJ1-1; V: TRBV19; size: NA; DNA: TGTGCCAGTAGTATAGCGGGAGGGGGCACTGAAGCTTTCTTT; CDR3: CASSIAGGGTEAFF
D: NA; J: TRBJ2-1; V: TRBV7-9; size: NA; DNA: TGTGCCAGCAGCTTAGATCCTGAGGAAGATACGAGCTCCTACAATGAGCAGTTCTTC; CDR3: CASSLDPEEDTSSYNEQFF
D: TRBD1; J: TRBJ2-7; V: TRBV3-1/TRBV3-2; size: NA; DNA: TGTGCCAGCAGCCAAGAGCGGACAGGGGGCCCCAACGAGCAGTACTTC; CDR3: CASSQERTGGPNEQYF
D: TRBD1; J: TRBJ1-2; V: TRBV10-2; size: NA; DNA: TGCGCCAGCAGTGAGCGGGGACAGGGGATGCCCGGCAACTATGGCTACACCTTC; CDR3: CASSERGQGMPGNYGYTF
D: NA; J: TRBJ2-7; V: TRBV18; size: NA; DNA: TGTGCCAGCTCACCGTCAGGGGCGCCGTACGAGCAGTACTTC; CDR3: CASSPSGAPYEQYF
D: NA; J: TRBJ2-7; V: TRBV6-5; size: NA; DNA: TGTGCCAGCAGTTACTCGACTCCAACCTACGAGCAGTACTTC; CDR3: CASSYSTPTYEQYF
D: TRBD1; J: TRBJ1-3; V: TRBV25-1; size: NA; DNA: TGTGCCAGCCAGCCAGGGGGGACTTCTGGAAACACCATATATTTT; CDR3: CASQPGGTSGNTIYF